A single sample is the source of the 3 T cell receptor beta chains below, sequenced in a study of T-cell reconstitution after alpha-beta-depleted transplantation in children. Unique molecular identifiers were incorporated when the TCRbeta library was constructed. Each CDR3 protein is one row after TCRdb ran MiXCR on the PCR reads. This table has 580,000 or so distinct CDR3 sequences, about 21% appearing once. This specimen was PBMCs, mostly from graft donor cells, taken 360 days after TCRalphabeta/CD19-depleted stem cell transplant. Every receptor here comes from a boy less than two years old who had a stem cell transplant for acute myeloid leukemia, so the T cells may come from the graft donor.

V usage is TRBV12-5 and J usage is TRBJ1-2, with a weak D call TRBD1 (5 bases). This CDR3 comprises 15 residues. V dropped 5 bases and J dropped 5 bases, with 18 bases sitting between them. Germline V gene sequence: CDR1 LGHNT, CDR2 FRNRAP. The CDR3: CASGPPQGRVYGYTF. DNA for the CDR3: TGTGCTAGTGGTCCTCCCCAGGGCCGCGTTTATGGCTACACCTTC.

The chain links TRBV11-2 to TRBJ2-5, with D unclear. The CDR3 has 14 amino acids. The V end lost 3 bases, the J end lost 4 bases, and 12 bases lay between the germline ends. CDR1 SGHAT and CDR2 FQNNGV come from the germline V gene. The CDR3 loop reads CASSFRGPPETQYF. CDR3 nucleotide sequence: TGTGCCAGCAGCTTCCGCGGTCCCCCAGAGACCCAGTACTTC.

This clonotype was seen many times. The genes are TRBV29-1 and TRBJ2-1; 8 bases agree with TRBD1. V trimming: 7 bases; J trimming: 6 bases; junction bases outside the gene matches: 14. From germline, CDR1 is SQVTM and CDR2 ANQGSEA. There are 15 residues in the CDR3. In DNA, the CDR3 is TGCAGCGCCGGACAGGGAATGGCACAGGGCAATGAGCAGTTCTTC. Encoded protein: CSAGQGMAQGNEQFF.